These 26 T cell receptor beta chains share one sample of origin, sequenced in a study of response to subunit inactivated influenza vaccine. TCRdb re-derived calls from the RT-PCR reads in MiXCR, one entry per CDR3 protein. The sample holds more than 550,000 distinct CDR3 sequences, 10% to 12% seen once. These sequences were also reported in another study, on T cells expressing NK-cell markers. In that study: The authors generated TCR beta cDNA through 5'RACE template switching with UMIs.

Sample: PBMCs from blood, taken on the day of vaccination. These receptors were collected from a man aged 50-59 years who received an inactivated influenza vaccine.

In DNA, the CDR3 is TGTGCCAGCAGCTTTTTCGAGAAGAGACAGGGCGAAGCTTTCTTT. This translates into CASSFFEKRQGEAFF. The chain has TRBV11-2 and TRBJ1-1, with 7 bases identical to TRBD1. Trimming took 3 bases from V and 8 from J; bases not matched to a gene: 12. The CDR3 length is 15 residues. CDR1 is SGHAT, CDR2 FQNNGV, per germline.

This clonotype was picked up many times. The V call is TRBV10-3, the J call TRBJ2-5, with TRBD2 identical over 9 bases. The CDR3 is made up of 16 amino acids. Losses at the gene ends were 4 bases for V and 2 bases for J; bases not matched to a gene: 8. The germline gives CDR1 ENHRY, CDR2 SYGVKD. The CDR3 protein is CAISARLAGKQETQYF. The CDR3 DNA sequence: TGTGCCATCAGTGCTCGGCTAGCGGGAAAACAAGAGACCCAGTACTTC.

This clonotype came up a few times. The V and J genes are TRBV20-1 and TRBJ1-6, with D tentatively TRBD1 (5 bases). V lost 5 bases and J 5 bases, leaving 16 bases between the germline ends. This CDR3 spans 15 amino acids. The V gene's germline CDR1 is DFQATT and CDR2 SNEGSKA (reference sequence). The CDR3 DNA is TGCAGTGCTCGACCTCCCGGGACGGATAATTCACCCCTCCACTTT. Protein: CSARPPGTDNSPLHF.

The chain is built from TRBV4-3 and TRBJ2-1, with TRBD2 matching over 12 bases. V gave up 4 bases and J gave up 4 bases; unmatched junction bases: 8. The CDR3 extends over 17 amino acids. Germline V gene sequence: CDR1 LGHNA, CDR2 YSLEER. In DNA form, the CDR3 reads TGCGCCAGCAGCCGTTCTGTACTAGCGGGGGGATACAATGAGCAGTTCTTC. Amino acid sequence: CASSRSVLAGGYNEQFF.

This clonotype has only a few counts. The chain is built from TRBV20-1 and TRBJ2-1, with 9 bases identical to TRBD1. After removal of 2 bases from V and 4 bases from J, the junction contained 9 bases not matched to a gene. This CDR3 has 16 amino acids. CDR1 is DFQATT and CDR2 is SNEGSKA in the germline V gene (reference sequence). The CDR3 DNA sequence: TGCAGTGCTAGAAACCCCGGGACAGGGTCGTACAATGAGCAGTTCTTC. Its protein is CSARNPGTGSYNEQFF.

The CDR3 is CSARVPGNYQPQHF. In nucleotides, the CDR3 is TGCAGTGCTAGAGTCCCAGGGAACTATCAGCCCCAGCATTTT. The chain links TRBV20-1 to TRBJ1-5, with D possibly TRBD1 on 5 matching bases. There are 14 residues in the CDR3. The germline V and J ends were trimmed by 1 base and 5 bases, with 12 bases remaining between them. Germline V gives CDR1 DFQATT, CDR2 SNEGSKA (reference sequence).

This clonotype was recorded a few times. This chain uses TRBV10-3 with TRBJ1-1; D is ambiguous. CDR3 size: 15 residues. V dropped 1 base and J dropped 1 base, with 10 bases sitting between them. Germline CDR1 ENHRY, CDR2 SYGVKD. CDR3: CAISELGSTNTEAFF. In nucleotides, the CDR3 is TGTGCCATCAGTGAGTTGGGCAGCACGAACACTGAAGCTTTCTTT.

The V gene is TRBV4-3, the J gene TRBJ2-2; no firm D call. The V gene's germline CDR1 is LGHNA and CDR2 YSLEER. The V end lost 1 base, the J end lost 3 bases, and 12 bases lay between the germline ends. This CDR3 is 16 amino acids long. The CDR3 region is CASSQVKGADTGELFF. DNA for the CDR3: TGCGCCAGCAGCCAAGTAAAAGGAGCTGACACCGGGGAGCTGTTTTTT.

CDR3 sequence: CASSLEGAATNEKLFF. CDR3 nucleotide sequence: TGCGCCAGCAGCTTGGAAGGTGCGGCTACTAATGAAAAACTGTTTTTT. The J gene is TRBJ1-4, the V gene TRBV5-1; D is unclear. The ends were cut back, 0 bases at V and 2 bases at J, with 11 bases in the middle. Germline CDR1 and CDR2: SGHRS and YFSETQ. CDR3 size: 16 residues.

This clonotype was seen a handful of times. The chain is built from TRBV9 and TRBJ2-3, with no clear D. V dropped 4 bases and J dropped 3 bases, with 18 bases sitting between them. This CDR3 comprises 16 residues. Per the germline V gene, CDR1 is SGDLS and CDR2 is YYNGEE. In nucleotides, the CDR3 is TGTGCCAGCAGCCCTAGACCTGGGTGGGTGACAGATACGCAGTATTTT. Translation gives CASSPRPGWVTDTQYF.

This clonotype has just a few counts. The chain is built from TRBV7-8 and TRBJ2-2; no clear D gene. This CDR3 has 15 residues. Germline V gene sequence: CDR1 SGHVS, CDR2 FQNEAQ. V was shortened by 1 base and J by 3 bases, with 9 bases between the two germline ends. For the CDR3, the DNA is TGTGCCAGCAGCTTAGATCTGAGCTACACCGGGGAGCTGTTTTTT. It codes for CASSLDLSYTGELFF. Drawing the rest from reference TRBV7-8 and TRBJ2-2, the complete variable domain is GAGVSQSPRYKVAKRGQDVALRCDPISGHVSLFWYQQALGQGPEFLTYFQNEAQLDKSGLPSDRFFAERPEGSVSTLKIQRTQQEDSAVYLCASSLDLSYTGELFFGEGSRLTVL.

This sequence joins TRBV5-6 and TRBJ2-2, with a weak D call TRBD2 (6 bases). This CDR3 has 17 amino acids. The V and J ends lost 0 bases and 0 bases respectively, with 12 bases between them. The germline CDR1 and CDR2 sequences are SGHDT and YYEEEE. The DNA of the CDR3 is TGTGCCAGCAGCTTGGGCCTCCGCGGGACGAACACCGGGGAGCTGTTTTTT. Translation gives CASSLGLRGTNTGELFF.

This rearrangement joins TRBV29-1 to TRBJ2-1; TRBD2 might be the D (5 bases). Trimming took 5 bases from V and 4 from J, leaving 9 bases between them. This CDR3 region has 12 residues. Germline CDR1 is SQVTM and CDR2 is ANQGSEA. The CDR3, as DNA: TGCAGCGTTACCGACTATTACAATGAGCAGTTCTTC. It is translated as CSVTDYYNEQFF.

This chain connects TRBV5-1 to TRBJ2-1; 10 bases fit TRBD1. Germline V gives CDR1 SGHRS, CDR2 YFSETQ. This CDR3 has 15 residues. V was pared by 7 bases and J by 5 bases, with 9 bases of the junction left unmatched. CDR3 coding DNA: TGCGCCAGCGCCCCGACAGGGGGCGCGAACAATGAGCAGTTCTTC. Its protein is CASAPTGGANNEQFF.

This clonotype was recorded once. The chain carries TRBV23-1 and TRBJ2-5; 8 nucleotides agree with TRBD2. TRBV23-1 is known as an ORF, though its function is uncertain. The CDR3 contains 16 residues. The V and J ends lost 8 bases and 5 bases, in that order; junction bases with no gene match: 16. CDR3 nucleotides: TGCGCCAGCTCTCTACCGGCGGGAGGCCCGAGGGAGACCCAGTACTTC. It translates to CASSLPAGGPRETQYF.

This clonotype was seen a few times. The chain couples TRBV7-3 to TRBJ2-3; tentatively, D is TRBD2 (5 bases). CDR3 size: 13 residues. In germline, CDR1 is SGHTA, CDR2 FQGTGA. V lost 0 bases and J 6 bases, leaving 7 bases between the germline ends. The CDR3 here is CASSLTSGDTQYF. The DNA of the CDR3 is TGTGCCAGCAGCTTAACGTCGGGGGATACGCAGTATTTT.

V and J are TRBV4-3 and TRBJ2-1; perhaps D is TRBD1 or TRBD2 (6 bases each). The CDR3 extends over 14 amino acids. Trimming removed 0 bases from V and 9 bases from J, with 12 bases in between. Germline V gives CDR1 LGHNA, CDR2 YSLEER. In DNA, the CDR3 is TGCGCCAGCAGCCAAGATCGGAGGGGGTTTGAGCAGTTCTTC. Protein: CASSQDRRGFEQFF.

The V call is TRBV4-2, the J call TRBJ1-1, with D possibly TRBD1 on 5 matching bases. The CDR3 is 14 residues long. The ends were cut back, 0 bases at V and 6 bases at J, with 11 bases in the middle. Looked up from germline, CDR1 is LGHNA and CDR2 is YNFKEQ. The CDR3: CASSQDSGLPEAFF. The CDR3 bases are TGTGCCAGCAGCCAAGATTCAGGGTTGCCTGAAGCTTTCTTT.

The rearrangement joins TRBV7-2 to TRBJ1-5; perhaps TRBD1 as D (5 bases). Deletions cut 3 bases from V and 0 bases from J, with 30 bases between. The CDR3 covers 22 residues. CDR1 and CDR2 from the germline V gene are SGHTA and FQGNSA. The CDR3 here is CASSFWSPAGRGFGYSNQPQHF. As DNA, the CDR3 is TGTGCCAGCAGCTTTTGGTCCCCGGCAGGGCGAGGGTTCGGCTATAGCAATCAGCCCCAGCATTTT.

The chain carries TRBV28 and TRBJ1-6; 8 nucleotides align to TRBD1. V was clipped by 5 bases and J by 10 bases; unmatched bases: 7. CDR1 is MDHEN and CDR2 is SYDVKM in the germline V gene. The CDR3 runs 14 residues. In DNA, the CDR3 is TGTGCCAGCAGTGACCAGGGGGCAGGCTCACCCCTCCACTTT. It is translated as CASSDQGAGSPLHF.

This clonotype was observed a few times. CDR3 in amino acids: CASSYYPRGGQYEQYF. CDR3 coding DNA: TGTGCCAGCAGTTACTACCCAAGGGGGGGCCAGTACGAGCAGTACTTC. This sequence joins TRBV6-2 or TRBV6-3 and TRBJ2-7, with D possibly matching TRBD2 (7 bases). The CDR3 spans 16 residues. The V end was cut by 1 base, the J end by 4 bases, with 17 bases between. Germline V gene sequence: CDR1 MNHEY, CDR2 SVGEGT.

This clonotype has more than one count but fewer than ten. This chain joins TRBV7-2 and TRBJ1-2, with 9 bases identical to TRBD1. The ends lost 4 bases at V and 2 bases at J; junction bases unmatched: 8. Germline CDR1 is SGHTA and CDR2 is FQGNSA. The CDR3 contains 16 residues. CDR3 sequence reads: CASSSGGTGRNYGYTF. CDR3 coding DNA: TGTGCCAGCAGCTCAGGCGGGACAGGGAGAAACTATGGCTACACCTTC.

V and J are TRBV11-2 and TRBJ2-5; 10 bases align to TRBD2. With 7 bases clipped from V and 4 bases from J, the junction kept 9 bases outside the gene matches. The germline V gene has CDR1 SGHAT and CDR2 FQNNGV. The CDR3 has 15 amino acids. The CDR3 DNA sequence: TGTGCCAGCACCATCGGTAGCGGGAGGCTAGAGACCCAGTACTTC. Protein product: CASTIGSGRLETQYF.

This clonotype was seen ten or more times. This chain joins TRBV29-1 and TRBJ2-3; D is unclear. V was trimmed by 1 base and J by 5 bases, leaving 19 bases between them. The CDR3 spans 16 residues. The V gene's germline CDR1 is SQVTM and CDR2 ANQGSEA. Written as DNA, the CDR3 is TGCAGCGTTGAAGTGATCCTCGAGACTCAAGGAGATACGCAGTATTTT. It specifies CSVEVILETQGDTQYF.

There are many counts of this clonotype. The genes are TRBV20-1 and TRBJ2-5; TRBD1 matches 7 bases. Trimming at V came to 7 bases and at J to 4 bases, leaving 9 bases not matched to a gene. CDR1 is DFQATT and CDR2 is SNEGSKA in the germline V gene (reference sequence). This CDR3 has 13 residues. DNA of the CDR3: TGCAGTGTTCCGCAACAGGGGAGAGAGACCCAGTACTTC. As protein: CSVPQQGRETQYF.

There are many counts of this clonotype. The chain recombines TRBV20-1 with TRBJ2-2; D is uncertain. CDR1 and CDR2 (germline): DFQATT, SNEGSKA (reference sequence). Trimming cost V 3 bases and J 6 bases, with 11 bases left between them. CDR3 length: 13 residues. CDR3 in amino acids: CSASASEAGELFF. The DNA of the CDR3 is TGCAGTGCTAGTGCCAGCGAAGCCGGGGAGCTGTTTTTT.